This T cell receptor beta chain was captured by sequencing in a study of naive and memory T cell subsets. Overall study results and limits: Especially in CD8 cells, naive repertoires contained a few larger clonotypes, possibly CD45RA-re-expressing memory cells. In naive cells, over 95% of TCR sequences were seen only once.

Both TRBC1 and TRBC2 were covered by a beta constant-region primer of two equimolar oligonucleotides. The ligated cDNA underwent four PCR rounds using SP2 and nested alpha and beta constant-region primers. TCRdb ran MiXCR on the UMI-ligation and nested PCR reads and lists one entry per CDR3 protein. There are approximately 100,000 distinct CDR3 sequences in the sample; 13% to 15% occur only once, and about 3% lies in the top ten. Comment on this clonotype: Its specificity is not known.

The receptor's source is a human donor in good health. Source material: naive CD8+ T cells from blood.

The CDR3 coding sequence is TGTGCCAGCAGCTCATATAAATGGACCGTCCAGAACACTGAAGCTTTCTTT. It is translated as CASSSYKWTVQNTEAFF. V gene TRBV5-6 combines with J gene TRBJ1-1; no reliable D call. Trimming shortened V by 3 bases and J by 1 base, and 19 bases separated the two germline ends. This CDR3 region has 17 residues. Germline V gene data show CDR1 as SGHDT and CDR2 as YYEEEE.